The entry below gives a single T cell receptor beta chain sequence along with its context. Its antigen is still unknown. Sequenced material consisted of expressed TCRB transcripts (all of the isolated RNA was reverse transcribed). The repertoire was sequenced with immunoSEQ multiplex PCR; TCRdb's copy has only in-frame clones and lacks some. The sample lists hundreds of thousands of clones, roughly 13% occurring once. Germline V gene lookup returns CDR1 GTSNPN and CDR2 SVGIG (reference sequence). This CDR3 has 11 residues. Trimming pared 0 bases from V and 7 bases from J, leaving 6 bases between. This entry comes from a study of beta chain features in type 1 diabetes. Study conclusions and caveats: Sequencing of cDNA might inflate the share of cells that strongly express TCR.

The origin of this receptor is a man aged 25-45 years in good health. The rearrangement uses TRBV30 and TRBJ1-2, with D uncertain. Sequenced material: naive CD4+ T cells from blood. The CDR3 reads CAWSVRFGYTF. CDR3 nucleotides: TGTGCCTGGAGTGTAAGATTTGGCTACACCTTC.